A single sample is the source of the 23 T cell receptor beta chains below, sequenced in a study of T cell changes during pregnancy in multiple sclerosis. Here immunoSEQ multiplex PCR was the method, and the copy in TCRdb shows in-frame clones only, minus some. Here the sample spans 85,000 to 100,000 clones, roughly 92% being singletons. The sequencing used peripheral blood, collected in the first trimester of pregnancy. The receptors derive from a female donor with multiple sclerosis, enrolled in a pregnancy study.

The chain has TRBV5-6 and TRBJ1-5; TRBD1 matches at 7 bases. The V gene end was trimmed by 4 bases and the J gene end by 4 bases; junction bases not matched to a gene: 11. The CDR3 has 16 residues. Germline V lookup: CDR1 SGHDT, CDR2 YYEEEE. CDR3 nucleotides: TGTGCCAGCAGCAAGTCCCTGGGACAGTGGAATCAGCCCCAGCATTTT. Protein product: CASSKSLGQWNQPQHF.

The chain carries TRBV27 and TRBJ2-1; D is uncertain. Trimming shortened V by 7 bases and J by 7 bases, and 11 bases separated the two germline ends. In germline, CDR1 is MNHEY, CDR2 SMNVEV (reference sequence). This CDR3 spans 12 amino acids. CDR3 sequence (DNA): TGTGCCAGCATGTCCCTAGTTAATGAGCAGTTCTTC. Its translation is CASMSLVNEQFF.

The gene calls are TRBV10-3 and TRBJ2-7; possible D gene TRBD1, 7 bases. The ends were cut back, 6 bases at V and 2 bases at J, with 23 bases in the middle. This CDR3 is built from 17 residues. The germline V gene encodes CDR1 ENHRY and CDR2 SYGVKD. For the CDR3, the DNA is TGTGCCATCAGGGGACAGACCTCGGACGGGGGAACCTACGAGCAGTACTTC. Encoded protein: CAIRGQTSDGGTYEQYF.

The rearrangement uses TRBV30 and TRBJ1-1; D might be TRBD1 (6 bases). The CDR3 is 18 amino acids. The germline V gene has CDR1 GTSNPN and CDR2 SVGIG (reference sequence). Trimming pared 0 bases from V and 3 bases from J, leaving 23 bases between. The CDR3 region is CAWSVRGWFGQSDTEAFF. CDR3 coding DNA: TGTGCCTGGAGTGTAAGGGGTTGGTTCGGACAGTCAGACACTGAAGCTTTCTTT.

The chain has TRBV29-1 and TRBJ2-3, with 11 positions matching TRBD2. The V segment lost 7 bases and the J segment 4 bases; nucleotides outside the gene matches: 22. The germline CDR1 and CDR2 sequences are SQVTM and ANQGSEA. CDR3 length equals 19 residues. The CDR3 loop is CSAGTTPRIAGGPADTQYF. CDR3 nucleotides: TGCAGCGCCGGGACAACACCTCGAATAGCGGGAGGGCCGGCAGATACGCAGTATTTT.

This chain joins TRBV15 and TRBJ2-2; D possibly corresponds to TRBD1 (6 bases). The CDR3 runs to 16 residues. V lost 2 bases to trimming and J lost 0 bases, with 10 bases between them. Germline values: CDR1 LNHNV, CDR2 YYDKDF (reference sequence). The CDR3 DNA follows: TGTGCCACCAGCAGACATACAGGGTCGAACACCGGGGAGCTGTTTTTT. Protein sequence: CATSRHTGSNTGELFF.

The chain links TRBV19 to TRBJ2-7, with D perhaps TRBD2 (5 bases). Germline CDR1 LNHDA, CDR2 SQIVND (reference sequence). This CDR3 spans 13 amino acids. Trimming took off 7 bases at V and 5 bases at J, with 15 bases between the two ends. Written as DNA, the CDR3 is TGTGCCAGTAAAAAACTAGGGCCCAACGAGCAGTACTTC. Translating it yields CASKKLGPNEQYF.

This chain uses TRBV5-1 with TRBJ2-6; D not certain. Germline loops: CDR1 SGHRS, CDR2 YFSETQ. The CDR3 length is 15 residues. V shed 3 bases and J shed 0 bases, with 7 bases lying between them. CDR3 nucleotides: TGCGCCAGCAGCTCACAGAGCTCTGGGGCCAACGTCCTGACTTTC. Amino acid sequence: CASSSQSSGANVLTF.

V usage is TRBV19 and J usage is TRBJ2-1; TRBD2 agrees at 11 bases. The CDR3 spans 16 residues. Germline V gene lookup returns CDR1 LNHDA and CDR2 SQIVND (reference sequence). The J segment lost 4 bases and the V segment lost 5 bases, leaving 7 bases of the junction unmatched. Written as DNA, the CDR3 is TGTGCCAGTAGTCCCCGGACTAGCGGGCTTTACAATGAGCAGTTCTTC. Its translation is CASSPRTSGLYNEQFF.

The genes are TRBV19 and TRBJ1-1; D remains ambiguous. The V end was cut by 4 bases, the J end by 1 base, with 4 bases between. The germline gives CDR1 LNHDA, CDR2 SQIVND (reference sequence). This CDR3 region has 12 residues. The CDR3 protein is CASSTGNTEAFF. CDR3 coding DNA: TGTGCCAGTAGTACAGGGAACACTGAAGCTTTCTTT.

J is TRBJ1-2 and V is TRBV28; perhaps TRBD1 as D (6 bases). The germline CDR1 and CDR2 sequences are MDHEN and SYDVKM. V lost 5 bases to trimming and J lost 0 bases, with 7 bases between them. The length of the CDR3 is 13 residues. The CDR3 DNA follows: TGTGCCAGCAGTAGGACAGCTAACTATGGCTACACCTTC. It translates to CASSRTANYGYTF.

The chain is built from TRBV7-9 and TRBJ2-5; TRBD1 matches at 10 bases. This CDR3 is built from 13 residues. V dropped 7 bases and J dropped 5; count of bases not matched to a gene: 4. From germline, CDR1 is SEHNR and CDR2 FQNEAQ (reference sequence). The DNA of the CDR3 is TGTGCCAGCATGGGGACAGGGGACGAGACCCAGTACTTC. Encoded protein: CASMGTGDETQYF.

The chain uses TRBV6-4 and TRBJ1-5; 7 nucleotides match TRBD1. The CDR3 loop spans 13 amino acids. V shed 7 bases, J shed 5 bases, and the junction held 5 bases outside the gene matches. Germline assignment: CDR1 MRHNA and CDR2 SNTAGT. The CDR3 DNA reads TGTGCCAGCAACCAGCAGGGGGATCAGCCCCAGCATTTT. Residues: CASNQQGDQPQHF.

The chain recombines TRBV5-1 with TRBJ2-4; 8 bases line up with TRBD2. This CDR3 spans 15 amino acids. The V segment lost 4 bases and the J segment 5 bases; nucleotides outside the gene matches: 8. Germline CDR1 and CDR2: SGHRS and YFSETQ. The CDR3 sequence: CASSPGGGNQNIQYF. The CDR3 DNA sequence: TGCGCCAGCAGCCCCGGGGGGGGGAACCAAAACATTCAGTACTTC.

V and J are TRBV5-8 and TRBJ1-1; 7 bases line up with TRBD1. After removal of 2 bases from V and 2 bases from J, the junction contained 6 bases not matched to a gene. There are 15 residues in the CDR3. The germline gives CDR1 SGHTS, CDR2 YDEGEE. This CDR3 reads CASSFSRQGNTEAFF. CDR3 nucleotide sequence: TGTGCCAGCAGCTTCTCCAGACAGGGTAACACTGAAGCTTTCTTT.

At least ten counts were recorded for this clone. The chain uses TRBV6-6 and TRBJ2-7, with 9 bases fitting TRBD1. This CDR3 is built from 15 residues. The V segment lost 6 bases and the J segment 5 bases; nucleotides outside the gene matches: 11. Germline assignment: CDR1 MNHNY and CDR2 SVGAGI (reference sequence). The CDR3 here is CASRGGTGNDDEQYF. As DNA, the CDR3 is TGTGCCAGCAGGGGAGGGACAGGGAACGACGACGAGCAGTACTTC.

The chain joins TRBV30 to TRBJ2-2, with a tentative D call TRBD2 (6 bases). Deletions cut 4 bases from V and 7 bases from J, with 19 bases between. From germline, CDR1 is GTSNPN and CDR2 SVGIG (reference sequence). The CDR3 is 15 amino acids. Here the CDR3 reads CAWNPGLAKIGELFF. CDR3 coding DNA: TGTGCCTGGAATCCGGGACTTGCCAAGATCGGGGAGCTGTTTTTT.

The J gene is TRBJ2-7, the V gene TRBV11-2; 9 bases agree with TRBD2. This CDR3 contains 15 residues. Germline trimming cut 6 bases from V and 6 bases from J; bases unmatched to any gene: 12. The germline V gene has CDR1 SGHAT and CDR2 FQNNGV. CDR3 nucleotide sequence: TGTGCCAGCAGTCCATTGGCGGGAGGGCGTATCGAGCAGTACTTC. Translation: CASSPLAGGRIEQYF.

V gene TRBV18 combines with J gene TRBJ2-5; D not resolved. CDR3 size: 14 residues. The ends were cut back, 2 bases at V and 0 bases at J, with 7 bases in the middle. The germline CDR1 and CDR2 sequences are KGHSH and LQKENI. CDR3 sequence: CASSPNRYQETQYF. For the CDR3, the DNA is TGTGCCAGCTCACCAAACAGATACCAAGAGACCCAGTACTTC. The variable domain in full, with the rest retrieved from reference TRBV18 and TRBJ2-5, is NAGVMQNPRHLVRRRGQEARLRCSPMKGHSHVYWYRQLPEEGLKFMVYLQKENIIDESGMPKERFSAEFPKEGPSILRIQQVVRGDSAAYFCASSPNRYQETQYFGPGTRLLVL.

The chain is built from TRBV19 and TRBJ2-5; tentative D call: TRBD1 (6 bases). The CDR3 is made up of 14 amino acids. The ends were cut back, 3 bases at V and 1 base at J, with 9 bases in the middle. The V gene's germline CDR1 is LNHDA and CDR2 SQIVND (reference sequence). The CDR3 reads CASSIGRGQETQYF. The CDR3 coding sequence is TGTGCCAGTAGTATCGGCAGGGGCCAAGAGACCCAGTACTTC. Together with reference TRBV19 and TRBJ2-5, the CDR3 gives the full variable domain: DGGITQSPKYLFRKEGQNVTLSCEQNLNHDAMYWYRQDPGQGLRLIYYSQIVNDFQKGDIAEGYSVSREKKESFPLTVTSAQKNPTAFYLCASSIGRGQETQYFGPGTRLLVL.

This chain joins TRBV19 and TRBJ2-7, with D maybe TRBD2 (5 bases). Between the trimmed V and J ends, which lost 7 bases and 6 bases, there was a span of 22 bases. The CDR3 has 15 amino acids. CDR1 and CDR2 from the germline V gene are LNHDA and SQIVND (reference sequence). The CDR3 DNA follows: TGTGCCAGTAAGGCATCTAGGAGCGGATATAGCGAGCAGTACTTC. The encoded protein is CASKASRSGYSEQYF. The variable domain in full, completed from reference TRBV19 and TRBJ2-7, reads DGGITQSPKYLFRKEGQNVTLSCEQNLNHDAMYWYRQDPGQGLRLIYYSQIVNDFQKGDIAEGYSVSREKKESFPLTVTSAQKNPTAFYLCASKASRSGYSEQYFGPGTRLTVT.

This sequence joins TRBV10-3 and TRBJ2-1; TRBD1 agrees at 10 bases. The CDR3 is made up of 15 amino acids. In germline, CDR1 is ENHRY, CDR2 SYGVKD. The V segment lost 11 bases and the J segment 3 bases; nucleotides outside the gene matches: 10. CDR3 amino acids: CAANPGTGDYNEQFF. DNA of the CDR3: TGTGCCGCCAACCCCGGGACAGGGGACTACAATGAGCAGTTCTTC.

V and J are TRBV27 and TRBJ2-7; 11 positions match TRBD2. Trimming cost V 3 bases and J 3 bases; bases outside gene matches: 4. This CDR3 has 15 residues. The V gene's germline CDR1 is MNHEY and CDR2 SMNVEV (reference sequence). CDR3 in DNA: TGTGCCAGCAGTTTTTTCGGGACTAGCGGCTACGAGCAGTACTTC. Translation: CASSFFGTSGYEQYF.